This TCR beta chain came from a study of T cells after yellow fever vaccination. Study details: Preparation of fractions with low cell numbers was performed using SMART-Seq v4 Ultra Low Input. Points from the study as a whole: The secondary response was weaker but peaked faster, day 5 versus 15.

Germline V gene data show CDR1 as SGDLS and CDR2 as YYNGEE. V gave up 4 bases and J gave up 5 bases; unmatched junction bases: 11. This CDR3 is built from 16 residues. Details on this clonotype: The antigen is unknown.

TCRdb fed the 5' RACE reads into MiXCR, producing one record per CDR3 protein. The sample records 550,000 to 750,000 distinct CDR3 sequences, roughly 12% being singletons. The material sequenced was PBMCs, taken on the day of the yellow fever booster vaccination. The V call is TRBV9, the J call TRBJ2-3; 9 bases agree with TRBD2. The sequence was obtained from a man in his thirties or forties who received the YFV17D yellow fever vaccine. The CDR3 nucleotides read TGTGCCAGCAGCCCTGGTACTGCGGGAGGGAAAGATACGCAGTATTTT. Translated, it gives CASSPGTAGGKDTQYF.